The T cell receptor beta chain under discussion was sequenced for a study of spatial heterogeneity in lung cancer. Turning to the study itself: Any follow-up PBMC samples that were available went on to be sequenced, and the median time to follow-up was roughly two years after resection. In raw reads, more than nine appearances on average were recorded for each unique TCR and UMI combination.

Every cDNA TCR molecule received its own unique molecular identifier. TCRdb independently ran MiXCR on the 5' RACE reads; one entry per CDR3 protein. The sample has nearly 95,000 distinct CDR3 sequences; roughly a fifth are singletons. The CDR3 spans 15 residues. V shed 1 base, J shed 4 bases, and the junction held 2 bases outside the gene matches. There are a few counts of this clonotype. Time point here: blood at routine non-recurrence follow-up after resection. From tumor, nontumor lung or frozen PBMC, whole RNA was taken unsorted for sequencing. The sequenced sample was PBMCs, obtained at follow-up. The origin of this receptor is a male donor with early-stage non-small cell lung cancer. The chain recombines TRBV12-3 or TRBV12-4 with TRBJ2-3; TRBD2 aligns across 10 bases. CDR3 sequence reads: CASSLVLAGSDTQYF. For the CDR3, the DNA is TGTGCCAGCAGTTTAGTACTAGCGGGGTCAGATACGCAGTATTTT.